The clone carrying this T cell receptor (beta chain) came up a few times. This sample is part of a study of CD8+ T cells in alopecia areata. CDR3 length equals 15 residues. CDR1 and CDR2 from the germline V gene are KGHSH and LQKENI. V lost 3 bases to trimming and J lost 7 bases, with 16 bases between them. Isolated RNA was reverse transcribed into cDNA used as the sequencing template. Produced via immunoSEQ multiplex PCR; TCRdb's table is partial and in-frame only. The sample consists of about 91,000 clones, 40% to 45% of them appearing once. This sequence joins TRBV18 and TRBJ2-1, with unresolved D. The specimen sequenced was CD4+ T cells sorted from blood. This clonotype was obtained from a human donor with alopecia areata. The CDR3 bases are TGTGCCAGCTCACCGGTCTTTACGGCGACAAATGAGCAGTTCTTC. Amino acid sequence: CASSPVFTATNEQFF.